This entry lists 12 T cell receptor beta chains sequenced from one sample in a study of shared clonotypes between healthy human individuals. Produced via immunoSEQ multiplex PCR; TCRdb's table is partial and in-frame only. The sample carries approximately 600,000 clones, roughly 96% recorded once. Naive CD8 cells lacked CD45RO and underwent positive selection for CCR7, leaving out terminally differentiated effector memory CD45RA+ cells. Material: naive CD8+ T cells sorted from blood. The receptors were sampled from a woman in her thirties in good health.

In nucleotides, the CDR3 is TGTGCCAGCGCTTCAGGTCCTGAGCAGTACTTC. Translation: CASASGPEQYF. The chain uses TRBV28 and TRBJ2-5; D call uncertain. The CDR3 covers 11 residues. Trimming removed 8 bases at V and 11 bases at J, with 15 bases between. Germline assignment: CDR1 MDHEN and CDR2 SYDVKM.

The chain's CDR3 is CASVRLAGDGTGELFF. Here the CDR3 DNA reads TGTGCCAGCGTTAGACTAGCGGGAGACGGGACCGGGGAGCTGTTTTTT. V is TRBV27 and J is TRBJ2-2; TRBD2 aligns across 12 bases. The germline V gene has CDR1 MNHEY and CDR2 SMNVEV (reference sequence). Losses at the gene ends were 8 bases for V and 5 bases for J; bases not matched to a gene: 9. The CDR3 has 16 residues.

The CDR3 loop reads CASSQSLLNEQFF. The CDR3 bases are TGCGCCAGCAGCCAAAGCCTTCTGAATGAGCAGTTCTTC. This chain connects TRBV4-1 to TRBJ2-1; D is ambiguous. This CDR3 spans 13 amino acids. V was cut by 2 bases and J by 7 bases, with 9 bases left in between. Looked up from germline, CDR1 is MGHRA and CDR2 is YSYEKL.

This clone has only one observation. J is TRBJ2-2 and V is TRBV18, with unresolved D. The germline CDR1 and CDR2 sequences are KGHSH and LQKENI. V shed 2 bases and J shed 6 bases, with 4 bases lying between them. The length of the CDR3 is 12 residues. The chain's CDR3 is CASSPGSGELFF. As DNA, the CDR3 is TGTGCCAGCTCACCAGGGTCCGGGGAGCTGTTTTTT. Based on the CDR3 plus reference TRBV18 and TRBJ2-2, the full variable domain is NAGVMQNPRHLVRRRGQEARLRCSPMKGHSHVYWYRQLPEEGLKFMVYLQKENIIDESGMPKERFSAEFPKEGPSILRIQQVVRGDSAAYFCASSPGSGELFFGEGSRLTVL.

This clone was counted a single time. The chain combines TRBV6-1 with TRBJ2-7, with 7 positions matching TRBD2. Germline CDR1 and CDR2: MNHNS and SASEGT. V was pared by 6 bases and J by 3 bases, with 5 bases of the junction left unmatched. The CDR3 extends over 13 amino acids. The CDR3 coding sequence is TGTGCCAGCAGGACTGGGACTATCTACGAGCAGTACTTC. Translation: CASRTGTIYEQYF.

The V gene is TRBV19, the J gene TRBJ1-2; D is uncertain. The CDR3 is 14 amino acids. Germline CDR1 LNHDA, CDR2 SQIVND (reference sequence). Deletions cut 3 bases from V and 6 bases from J, with 14 bases between. CDR3 in DNA: TGTGCCAGTAGTATGACGATCTGGGTTCATGGCTACACCTTC. As protein: CASSMTIWVHGYTF.

CDR3 in amino acids: CASSRGGGPYNEQFF. The CDR3 DNA sequence: TGTGCCAGCAGCCGAGGGGGCGGACCCTACAATGAGCAGTTCTTC. V usage is TRBV7-8 and J usage is TRBJ2-1; 7 nucleotides agree with TRBD1. V trimming: 5 bases; J trimming: 2 bases; junction bases outside the gene matches: 6. The CDR3 has 15 amino acids. CDR1 is SGHVS and CDR2 is FQNEAQ in the germline V gene.

The J gene is TRBJ2-5, the V gene TRBV14; tentative D call: TRBD2 (6 bases). The germline gives CDR1 SGHDN, CDR2 FVKESK. V was cut by 2 bases and J by 2 bases, with 9 bases left in between. The CDR3 runs to 14 residues. The CDR3 region has the DNA TGTGCCAGCAGCCAAAGGGACTTTCAAGAGACCCAGTACTTC. Its translation: CASSQRDFQETQYF.

V usage is TRBV4-1 and J usage is TRBJ1-4; weak D call: TRBD1 (6 bases). The V and J ends lost 1 base and 8 bases respectively, with 17 bases between them. The CDR3 has 16 residues. Germline V gene data show CDR1 as MGHRA and CDR2 as YSYEKL. CDR3 loop: CASSQVGRGRGEKLFF. CDR3 nucleotide sequence: TGCGCCAGCAGCCAAGTGGGCCGGGGGCGCGGCGAAAAACTGTTTTTT.

The V gene is TRBV15, the J gene TRBJ2-5, with D perhaps matching TRBD2 (6 bases). The tail of the sequence fits TRBJ2-7 better, so the J call may be wrong. The germline V gene has CDR1 LNHNV and CDR2 YYDKDF (reference sequence). The CDR3 loop spans 17 amino acids. CDR3 amino acids: CATSRDLVLEGNYEQYF. The CDR3, as DNA: TGTGCCACCAGCAGAGATCTTGTGTTGGAGGGGAACTACGAGCAGTACTTC.

The chain uses TRBV27 and TRBJ2-7, with D possibly matching TRBD2 (5 bases). V was clipped by 5 bases and J by 5 bases, with 16 bases between them. Germline V gene lookup returns CDR1 MNHEY and CDR2 SMNVEV (reference sequence). This CDR3 comprises 14 residues. Here the CDR3 reads CASSGTGNLDEQYF. The CDR3 nucleotides read TGTGCCAGCAGTGGAACGGGGAACTTGGACGAGCAGTACTTC.

This clone appeared once. The chain combines TRBV4-1 with TRBJ1-6; D uncertain. This CDR3 region has 19 residues. In germline, CDR1 is MGHRA, CDR2 YSYEKL. The V end was cut by 3 bases, the J end by 0 bases, with 18 bases between. DNA of the CDR3: TGCGCCAGCAGCCACGAATGGAGCGAGGAGAGCTCCTATAATTCACCCCTCCACTTT. This translates into CASSHEWSEESSYNSPLHF.